This is a list of T cell receptor beta chains from one sample in a study of spatial heterogeneity in lung cancer. TCRdb fed the 5' RACE reads into MiXCR, producing one record per CDR3 protein. Of roughly 46,000 distinct CDR3 sequences listed, roughly 12% are singletons. The sequences come from PBMCs, collected at follow-up. Receptors originate from a male donor with early-stage non-small cell lung cancer. Both conserved end residues are part of each CDR3. Not all rows give a size; the values are once, few, many and, for expanded clones, a class.

v_gene	abundance	j_gene	CDR3aa
TRBV5-1	NA	TRBJ2-5	CASSLGQAYQETQYF
TRBV6-2/TRBV6-3	many	TRBJ1-5	CASSWAAYQPQHF
TRBV3-1	many	TRBJ2-3	CASSQEAVNTQYF
TRBV5-4	many	TRBJ1-3	CASSVQERGNTIYF
TRBV18	many	TRBJ2-1	CASSVGIAGNNEQFF
TRBV18	many	TRBJ2-7	CASSPQQGGQYEQYF
TRBV6-6	few	TRBJ1-3	CASSYENGNTIYF
TRBV27	few	TRBJ2-1	CASRSSGTGAMDEQFF
TRBV7-9	many	TRBJ1-1	CASSRRGGAEAFF
TRBV20-1	few	TRBJ2-1	CSPNQAGSNEQFF
TRBV20-1	NA	TRBJ1-1	CSAIPGGNQPLGFF
TRBV29-1	medium-sized	TRBJ1-2	CSVEEDRDGYTF
TRBV18	many	TRBJ2-5	CASSLLETQYF
TRBV20-1	many	TRBJ2-5	CSALGGREETQYF
TRBV7-9	many	TRBJ2-3	CASSLAIGDTQYF
TRBV25-1	few	TRBJ1-6	CASRLGVSPLHF
TRBV6-1	NA	TRBJ2-3	CASSDWGAFTDTQYF
TRBV5-1	NA	TRBJ1-2	CASSLRTEYGYTF
TRBV29-1	many	TRBJ2-3	CSVGRGSSTDTQYF
TRBV30	few	TRBJ2-1	CAWSPPSTSGNNEQFF
TRBV7-3	few	TRBJ2-2	CASSRLHIAGRAGELFF
TRBV3-1	few	TRBJ2-7	CASSLGLAGPIYEQYF
TRBV7-9	many	TRBJ2-1	CASRDRGYNEQFF
TRBV4-3	few	TRBJ1-2	CASSQDRRTGIDGYTF
TRBV7-2	few	TRBJ2-5	CASRDRTQETQYF
TRBV20-1	many	TRBJ2-4	CSARDHRSGRVEIQYF
TRBV12-3/TRBV12-4	NA	TRBJ1-4	CASSSGTVEKLFF
TRBV7-9	NA	TRBJ1-1	CASSFQEYTEAFF
TRBV18	NA	TRBJ2-2	CASSAQDTGELFF
TRBV7-2	few	TRBJ2-5	CASSFCPPPSKARGPVETQYF
TRBV4-3	few	TRBJ2-1	CASSQDPVTSGYYNEQFF
TRBV30	NA	TRBJ2-1	CAWGDRDGYNEQFF
TRBV27	many	TRBJ2-5	CASSVLAGGEETQYF
TRBV6-5	many	TRBJ2-7	CASSYSRLALYEQYF
TRBV7-2	many	TRBJ1-1	CASSAQRQLMNTEAFF
TRBV7-8	many	TRBJ2-7	CASSGDSTYEQYF
TRBV7-2	many	TRBJ1-4	CASSLTDRLSNEKLFF
TRBV6-5	few	TRBJ2-1	CASSYGSAKGYEQFF
TRBV5-1	many	TRBJ2-5	CASSLGEVETQYF